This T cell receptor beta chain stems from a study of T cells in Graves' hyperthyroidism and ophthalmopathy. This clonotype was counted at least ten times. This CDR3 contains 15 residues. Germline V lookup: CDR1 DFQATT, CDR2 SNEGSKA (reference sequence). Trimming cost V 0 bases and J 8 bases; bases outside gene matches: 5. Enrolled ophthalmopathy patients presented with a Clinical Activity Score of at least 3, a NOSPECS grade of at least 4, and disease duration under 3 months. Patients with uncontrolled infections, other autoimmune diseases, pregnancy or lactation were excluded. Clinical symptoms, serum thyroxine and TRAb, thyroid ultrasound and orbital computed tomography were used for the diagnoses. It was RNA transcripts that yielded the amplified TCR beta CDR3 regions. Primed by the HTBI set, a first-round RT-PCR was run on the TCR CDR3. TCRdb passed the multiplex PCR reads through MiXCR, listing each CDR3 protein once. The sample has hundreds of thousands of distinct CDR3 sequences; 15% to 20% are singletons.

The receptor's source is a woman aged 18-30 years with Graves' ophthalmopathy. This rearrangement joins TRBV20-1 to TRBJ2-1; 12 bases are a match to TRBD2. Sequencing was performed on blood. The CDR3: CSARDLAGGPYEQFF. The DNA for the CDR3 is TGCAGTGCTAGAGATCTAGCGGGAGGGCCCTATGAGCAGTTCTTC.